This entry describes one T cell receptor beta chain. Germline V gene data show CDR1 as LNHDA and CDR2 as SQIVND (reference sequence). This CDR3 is 14 amino acids long. V lost 6 bases to trimming and J lost 10 bases; unmatched junction nucleotides: 10. The data originate from a study of blood T cell repertoires in COVID-19. In the authors' workflow: Cell counts per sample came from amplifying reference gene primers. Clones were read by immunoSEQ multiplex PCR, and TCRdb kept only the in-frame ones, dropping some. V and J calls and clone size follow that table, whereas D and trimming were derived from the DNA. The sample has 100,000 to 150,000 clones; 75% to 90% are singletons.

The chain has TRBV19 and TRBJ1-5, with 9 bases aligning to TRBD1. The sequence derives from a man in his sixties or seventies with acute or convalescent COVID-19. The material sequenced was peripheral blood. The CDR3 DNA follows: TGTGCCAGTAGCCCCCAGACAGGGGGATCCCCCCAGCATTTT. Residues: CASSPQTGGSPQHF. The entire variable domain, with the rest obtained from reference TRBV19 and TRBJ1-5, is as follows: DGGITQSPKYLFRKEGQNVTLSCEQNLNHDAMYWYRQDPGQGLRLIYYSQIVNDFQKGDIAEGYSVSREKKESFPLTVTSAQKNPTAFYLCASSPQTGGSPQHFGDGTRLSIL.